This paragraph covers one T cell receptor beta chain sequence. There is no known antigen for this receptor. Base qualities are missing; no much larger clone stands one base away. TCR beta CDR3 regions were amplified from genomic DNA by bias-controlled multiplex PCR with the immunoSEQ v3 hsTCRB kit. The TCR libraries were sequenced on an Illumina NextSeq 500 to approximately 2.1 million read pairs for survey level or about 4.5-6 million read pairs for deep level. Per the source publication's procedure: V, D and J genes were assigned, non-productive sequences were removed, and clonality was reported by immunoSEQ Analyzer software. Repertoires were compared using productive Simpson clonality and Morisita overlap index of productive TRB rearrangements between infused TIL and blood. Sourced from immuneACCESS, this table was stored by TCRdb with only in-frame sequences that have V and J called. A share of the clones is absent; for the studies checked, an unresolved V gene accounts for under half, and the remainder has no known explanation. That table supplies the V and J calls and clone size; D and trimming were determined from the DNA. The sample table lists 45,000 to 60,000 clones, over 65% of them with a count of one. The ten largest clonotypes hold approximately 5.6% of the sample.

The time point label on this specimen signifies: pre-treatment sample, taken before nivolumab and TIL therapy. The baseline tumor samples were excised metastases, mostly pleural nodules or supraclavicular lymph nodes, taken from the same resection that was used to grow TIL. Tumors were harvested prior to any PD-1/PD-L1 blockade, after which nivolumab was administered to patients, and lymphodepletion, expanded TIL infusion and IL-2 were given to patients who progressed. Between late 2017 and January 2020, a dual-center phase I trial enrolled adults who had stage 4 NSCLC. Samples were obtained from a single-arm, open-label phase I trial in which tumor-infiltrating lymphocyte therapy with nivolumab was evaluated in advanced non-small cell lung cancer. Portions of each resected tumor were snap-frozen in liquid nitrogen and were stored at -80 degrees C. Tumor regions of interest were selected on H&E sections by laser-capture macrodissection, were pulverized into roughly 16 mg aliquots, and were extracted with Qiagen Allprep kits.

The sample originates from a study of TIL therapy for anti-PD-1-resistant metastatic lung cancer (dated by TCRdb to the early 2020s). General notes on the study: A median age of about 59 years (range about 38-75) and a median tumor PD-L1 proportion score of approximately 6% were recorded among enrolled patients. A median non-synonymous tumor mutation burden of approximately 1.4 mutations per megabase was determined across the cohort by whole-exome sequencing. Most of the cohort had lung adenocarcinoma, several tumors were EGFR-mutant and two were ALK-rearranged, and half of the patients were current or former smokers. Clonotypes were tracked across tumor, expanded TIL product and serial blood samples by T cell receptor beta sequencing of tumor and peripheral blood. Findings and caveats that apply to the study as a whole: Because the cohort was highly selected, with more treatment-naive, never-smoker and oncogene-addicted patients than is typical, generalizability is limited. Compared with baseline intratumoral T cells, expanded TIL cultures were more clonal and less diverse (median clonality around 5.7% vs 31%, p < 0.0001). Clonal turnover during TIL culture was high, and many clones enriched in the product were not detected in the baseline tumor, suggesting clonal contraction instead of faithful expansion. The study protocol defined all tumor marker inferences as exploratory.

This receptor was taken from a person between 30 and 79 years old with non-small cell lung cancer. The specimen was tumor tissue, collected at baseline.

The base sequence is TGTGCCAGCAGCGTAGCTACGAGCGGGAGGGCCTTGATACCTTCCTACAATGAGCAGTTCTTC. The translation is CASSVATSGRALIPSYNEQFF. This chain is built from TRBV9 and TRBJ2-1; TRBD2 fits 10 bases in the junction. Trimmed from V: 0 bases; trimmed from J: 1 base; junction bases lacking a gene match: 16. The CDR3 measures 21 amino acids from cysteine to phenylalanine. The kept DNA is CDR3 alone, 63 bases in frame from the first base. Looking up the germline V gene yields CDR1 SGDLS and CDR2 YYNGEE.